One sample yielded the 21 T cell receptor beta chains listed below, sequenced in a study of blood T cell repertoires in COVID-19. The method was immunoSEQ multiplex PCR; TCRdb's version includes in-frame clones alone and lacks a portion of them. The sample has tens of thousands of clones, approximately 88% seen once. Sequencing was done on a sample of peripheral blood. Source of these receptors: a human donor in a cohort sampled during active COVID-19.

The chain has TRBV4-2 and TRBJ2-5; 8 bases are shared with TRBD2. The J segment lost 1 base and the V segment lost 1 base, leaving 8 bases of the junction unmatched. Germline CDR1 is LGHNA and CDR2 is YNFKEQ. The CDR3 covers 17 residues. CDR3 in amino acids: CASSQGIRTSGQETQYF. In DNA, the CDR3 is TGTGCCAGCAGCCAAGGAATTCGAACTAGCGGCCAAGAGACCCAGTACTTC.

The V and J genes are TRBV5-1 and TRBJ1-4; D is uncertain. The CDR3 is 14 residues long. Trimming removed 4 bases from V and 0 bases from J, with 7 bases in between. Looked up from germline, CDR1 is SGHRS and CDR2 is YFSETQ. CDR3 bases: TGCGCCAGCAGCCAGGAAGCAACTAATGAAAAACTGTTTTTT. Protein product: CASSQEATNEKLFF.

J is TRBJ2-5 and V is TRBV13; TRBD2 matches 10 bases. The CDR3 length is 17 residues. Germline V CDR1 and CDR2: PRHDT, FYEKMQ (reference sequence). J was trimmed by 4 bases and V by 4 bases; bases with no gene match: 12. CDR3 sequence reads: CASSSRGSGGARETQYF. As DNA, the CDR3 is TGTGCCAGCAGCTCCCGAGGAAGCGGGGGGGCCCGAGAGACCCAGTACTTC.

This clone was counted once. This chain connects TRBV5-4 to TRBJ2-2; 8 bases fit TRBD1. V lost 4 bases, J lost 5 bases, and 16 bases stayed unmatched. The germline CDR1 and CDR2 sequences are SGHNT and YYREEE (reference sequence). The CDR3 is 18 residues long. CDR3 sequence reads: CASSPRDRSPLGTGELFF. The CDR3 bases are TGTGCCAGCAGCCCACGGGACAGGTCTCCCTTAGGGACCGGGGAGCTGTTTTTT.

The V gene is TRBV3-1 (or the pseudogene TRBV3-2), the J gene TRBJ2-5, with 12 bases that match TRBD2. Germline CDR1 is LGHDT and CDR2 is YNNKEL (reference sequence). Trimming at V came to 4 bases and at J to 3 bases, leaving 3 bases not matched to a gene. The CDR3 runs 15 residues. CDR3 in amino acids: CASSPSGGAEETQYF. The CDR3 coding sequence is TGTGCCAGCAGCCCTAGCGGGGGGGCCGAAGAGACCCAGTACTTC.

The J gene is TRBJ2-2, the V gene TRBV7-8; 12 bases agree with TRBD2. Germline CDR1 reads SGHVS; CDR2 reads FQNEAQ. V shed 4 bases and J 4 bases; nucleotides not matched to a gene: 7. CDR3 length: 17 amino acids. The CDR3 spells CASSSRLAGASTGELFF. The CDR3 region has the DNA TGTGCCAGCAGCTCACGACTAGCGGGGGCCTCCACCGGGGAGCTGTTTTTT.

The chain has TRBV7-9 and TRBJ1-1, with D perhaps TRBD1 (5 bases). V lost 4 bases and J lost 5, with 5 bases in between. CDR3 length: 11 amino acids. CDR1 SEHNR and CDR2 FQNEAQ come from the germline V gene (reference sequence). The CDR3 bases are TGTGCCAGCAGCTCAGGGACTGAAGCTTTCTTT. Its protein product is CASSSGTEAFF.

V is TRBV5-1 and J is TRBJ2-3; 9 bases match TRBD2. CDR1 is SGHRS, CDR2 YFSETQ, per germline. V was clipped by 4 bases and J by 3 bases; unmatched bases: 3. The CDR3 spans 14 residues. DNA for the CDR3: TGCGCCAGCAGCCGCCTAGCGGGGACAGATACGCAGTATTTT. Amino acids: CASSRLAGTDTQYF.

The chain recombines TRBV7-6 with TRBJ1-6, with 7 bases that match TRBD1. CDR3 size: 20 residues. Trimming removed 1 base from V and 0 bases from J; junction bases left unmatched: 12. CDR1 is SGHVS, CDR2 FNYEAQ, per germline. The CDR3 loop is CASSLGAQTGPSSYNSPLHF. In DNA form, the CDR3 reads TGTGCCAGCAGCTTAGGGGCCCAGACAGGGCCAAGCTCCTATAATTCACCCCTCCACTTT.

In this sample, this clone turned up a few times. The chain is built from TRBV4-2 and TRBJ1-1; 10 positions agree with TRBD1. Per the germline V gene, CDR1 is LGHNA and CDR2 is YNFKEQ. This CDR3 is 15 amino acids long. Trimming at V came to 0 bases and at J to 7 bases, leaving 5 bases not matched to a gene. The CDR3 loop is CASSQDPGTGVEAFF. CDR3 bases: TGTGCCAGCAGCCAAGATCCTGGGACAGGGGTTGAAGCTTTCTTT.

The V call is TRBV5-4, the J call TRBJ1-2, with TRBD1 as a possible D gene (5 bases). Trimming pared 3 bases from V and 1 base from J, leaving 10 bases between. Per germline, CDR1 SGHNT and CDR2 YYREEE (reference sequence). The CDR3 is 14 amino acids. For the CDR3, the DNA is TGTGCCAGCAGCTCGGGGACTAGTAACTATGGCTACACCTTC. This encodes CASSSGTSNYGYTF. The full variable domain, in which reference TRBV5-4 and TRBJ1-2 provide the parts outside the CDR3, is ETGVTQSPTHLIKTRGQQVTLRCSSQSGHNTVSWYQQALGQGPQFIFQYYREEENGRGNFPPRFSGLQFPNYSSELNVNALELDDSALYLCASSSGTSNYGYTFGSGTRLTVV.

This clone was observed a single time. This chain links TRBV4-1 with TRBJ1-4; D might be TRBD1 (6 bases). The germline gives CDR1 MGHRA, CDR2 YSYEKL. V lost 0 bases and J 4 bases, leaving 12 bases between the germline ends. The CDR3 has 16 amino acids. This CDR3 is CASSQDIRGFNEKLFF. The CDR3 bases are TGCGCCAGCAGCCAAGATATCAGGGGATTTAATGAAAAACTGTTTTTT.

The chain recombines TRBV5-4 with TRBJ1-2; D not certain. CDR3 length: 11 residues. V was trimmed by 2 bases and J by 14 bases, leaving 13 bases between them. The germline CDR1 and CDR2 sequences are SGHNT and YYREEE (reference sequence). The CDR3 nucleotides read TGTGCCAGCAGCTTTTCGGGGAGTTCTACCTTC. This sequence encodes CASSFSGSSTF.

The CDR3 region is CASSIGGIQETQYF. The CDR3 DNA is TGTGCCAGTAGTATCGGGGGTATCCAAGAGACCCAGTACTTC. The chain has TRBV19 and TRBJ2-5; D is possibly TRBD2 (6 bases). Germline V gives CDR1 LNHDA, CDR2 SQIVND (reference sequence). Trimming removed 3 bases from V and 1 base from J, with 9 bases in between. This CDR3 has 14 residues.

The chain is built from TRBV5-6 and TRBJ1-6; D uncertain. Trimming cost V 0 bases and J 8 bases, with 9 bases left between them. CDR3 length: 14 residues. Germline loops: CDR1 SGHDT, CDR2 YYEEEE. In nucleotides, the CDR3 is TGTGCCAGCAGCTTGGGGGCCAGAGATTCACCCCTCCACTTT. It translates to CASSLGARDSPLHF.

The rearrangement links TRBV28 to TRBJ2-4; D is perhaps TRBD2 (5 bases). CDR1 and CDR2 from the germline V gene are MDHEN and SYDVKM. Trimming shortened V by 5 bases and J by 0 bases, and 14 bases separated the two germline ends. The CDR3 contains 16 residues. CDR3 DNA: TGTGCCAGCAGTCTACGGACGGAGGAAGCCAAAAACATTCAGTACTTC. Amino acids: CASSLRTEEAKNIQYF.

The chain links TRBV29-1 to TRBJ2-3; D is uncertain. Trimming took off 4 bases at V and 6 bases at J, with 11 bases between the two ends. Germline loops: CDR1 SQVTM, CDR2 ANQGSEA. The CDR3 is made up of 12 amino acids. The CDR3 spells CSVGVVTDTQYF. The CDR3 DNA sequence: TGCAGCGTTGGAGTGGTTACGGATACGCAGTATTTT.

The J gene is TRBJ2-7, the V gene TRBV6-6, with D maybe TRBD1 (6 bases). This CDR3 has 12 amino acids. V was clipped by 6 bases and J by 6 bases, with 12 bases between them. Germline lookup yields CDR1 MNHNY and CDR2 SVGAGI (reference sequence). CDR3 bases: TGTGCCAGCAGCTTCTACAGGGTCGAGCAGTACTTC. The encoded protein is CASSFYRVEQYF.

This clone was detected only once. The chain combines TRBV6-5 with TRBJ2-5; D gene uncertain. This CDR3 has 13 amino acids. Trimming stripped 7 bases from V and 6 bases from J, with 15 bases between. The germline V gene has CDR1 MNHEY and CDR2 SVGAGI. CDR3 region: CASTPQLKKTQYF. CDR3 nucleotide sequence: TGTGCCAGCACTCCACAGCTGAAGAAGACCCAGTACTTC.

This clone was seen a single time. The rearrangement links TRBV4-2 to TRBJ2-1; TRBD2 matches at 12 bases. J gave up 7 bases and V 0 bases, and 7 bases lay outside the gene matches. The CDR3 is 17 residues long. Germline V gene sequence: CDR1 LGHNA, CDR2 YNFKEQ. CDR3: CASSQEDALAGGNEQFF. The DNA for the CDR3 is TGTGCCAGCAGCCAAGAAGATGCGCTAGCGGGGGGGAATGAGCAGTTCTTC.

This clone was observed a handful of times. The chain has TRBV11-1 and TRBJ1-1; D is possibly TRBD1 (5 bases). CDR3 length: 14 residues. The germline V and J ends were trimmed by 0 bases and 5 bases, with 10 bases remaining between them. Germline V lookup: CDR1 SGHAT, CDR2 FQDESV (reference sequence). The CDR3 DNA sequence: TGTGCCAGCAGCTTAGCGAACTCAGGGACTGAAGCTTTCTTT. This codes for CASSLANSGTEAFF.